The present TCR beta chain was sequenced within a study of T-cell reconstitution after alpha-beta-depleted transplantation in children. Study-level points and caveats: Some patients showed high day-60 TCRbeta diversity, which derived from surviving recipient T cells and thymic progenitors. Several hundred expanded graft clones reportedly gave rise to the alpha-beta T cells present about two months after transplant. T-cell counts and diversity at one year post-transplant came mainly from newly produced T cells.

Unique molecular identifiers were used in preparing the TCRbeta library. TCRdb re-called the PCR reads through MiXCR, storing one row per CDR3 protein. This repertoire shows thousands of distinct CDR3 sequences, 25% found once; its top ten account for under 30%. Note on this clonotype: The antigen is unknown.

The sequence derives from a boy younger than two who had a stem cell transplant for SCID, so the T cells may come from the graft donor. The sequences come from PBMCs, mostly from graft donor cells, collected 60 days after TCRalphabeta/CD19-depleted stem cell transplant.

The CDR3 region has the DNA TGCAGTGCTAGACACCCCGAGGGGGGTTACAATGAGCAGTTCTTC. Translating it yields CSARHPEGGYNEQFF. The chain links TRBV20-1 to TRBJ2-1; the D call may be TRBD1 or TRBD2 (6 bases each). The CDR3 is 15 amino acids. From germline, CDR1 is DFQATT and CDR2 SNEGSKA (reference sequence). The germline V and J ends were trimmed by 2 bases and 4 bases, with 15 bases remaining between them.